The 16 T cell receptor beta chains presented below share a single source sample, sequenced in a study of T cell responses to AZD1222 COVID-19 vaccine (dated by TCRdb to the early 2020s). Library preparation employed the immunoSEQ multiplex PCR assay. TCRdb carries this immuneACCESS record with in-frame sequences only. Its versions omit some clonotypes, under half of them owing to an unresolved V gene in the studies checked, with the rest unexplained. For this sample there are 110,000 or so clones; about 91% appear just once. The top ten constitute about 6.8% of the sample. The sample's time point label, decoded: about 28 days (+/-7) after the second vaccine dose. This material consisted of peripheral blood, taken 28 days after the second AZD1222 dose. These receptors were taken from an adult who received the AZD1222 COVID-19 vaccine.

This clone was observed once. This chain joins TRBV3-1 (or the pseudogene TRBV3-2) and TRBJ2-1; no reliable D call. This CDR3 has 15 amino acids. Germline lookup yields CDR1 LGHDT and CDR2 YNNKEL (reference sequence). Trimming stripped 0 bases from V and 4 bases from J, with 10 bases between. The CDR3 sequence: CASSQDQIGYNEQFF. CDR3 nucleotides: TGTGCCAGCAGCCAAGATCAAATAGGGTACAATGAGCAGTTCTTC.

This clone was recorded once. The chain combines TRBV5-1 with TRBJ1-2; D unclear. The V gene's germline CDR1 is SGHRS and CDR2 YFSETQ. The V gene lost 3 bases and the J gene lost 4 bases, with 10 bases spanning the gap. The CDR3 loop spans 13 amino acids. The chain's CDR3 is CASSSDGSYGYTF. The CDR3 nucleotides read TGCGCCAGCAGCTCGGACGGATCCTATGGCTACACCTTC.

The chain has TRBV4-3 and TRBJ2-7; TRBD1 is a possible D gene (6 bases). Trimming took 3 bases from V and 2 from J, leaving 11 bases between them. This CDR3 contains 14 residues. Germline V lookup: CDR1 LGHNA, CDR2 YSLEER. CDR3 sequence: CASSHSDRTYEQYF. CDR3 coding DNA: TGCGCCAGCAGCCACTCTGACAGGACCTACGAGCAGTACTTC.

This rearrangement joins TRBV6-4 to TRBJ2-7; 9 nucleotides line up with TRBD2. Germline CDR1 and CDR2: MRHNA and SNTAGT. There are 16 residues in the CDR3. The ends lost 3 bases at V and 5 bases at J; junction bases unmatched: 11. Here the CDR3 DNA reads TGTGCCAGCAGTGAATCGGAGCGGGGGGCCGGGAACGAGCAGTACTTC. This gives the protein CASSESERGAGNEQYF.

This clone occurred once. This chain uses TRBV15 with TRBJ1-2, with a weak D call TRBD1 (5 bases). The length of the CDR3 is 14 residues. The germline gives CDR1 LNHNV, CDR2 YYDKDF (reference sequence). The germline V and J ends were trimmed by 3 bases and 0 bases, with 8 bases remaining between them. CDR3 nucleotide sequence: TGTGCCACCAGCAGCGGACACGCTAACTATGGCTACACCTTC. Its protein product is CATSSGHANYGYTF.

The CDR3 spells CASSIDRELYEQYF. CDR3 nucleotide sequence: TGCGCCAGCAGCATAGACAGGGAGCTCTACGAGCAGTACTTC. This chain connects TRBV5-1 to TRBJ2-7, with 7 bases matching TRBD1. Germline V gives CDR1 SGHRS, CDR2 YFSETQ. Unmatched junction bases numbered 7, after V lost 4 bases and J lost 3 bases. The CDR3 covers 14 residues. Looking up the rest from reference TRBV5-1 and TRBJ2-7 gives the full variable domain: KAGVTQTPRYLIKTRGQQVTLSCSPISGHRSVSWYQQTPGQGLQFLFEYFSETQRNKGNFPGRFSGRQFSNSRSEMNVSTLELGDSALYLCASSIDRELYEQYFGPGTRLTVT.

The rearrangement joins TRBV5-6 to TRBJ1-1; TRBD1 agrees at 9 bases. The length of the CDR3 is 13 residues. Germline V gene sequence: CDR1 SGHDT, CDR2 YYEEEE. V shed 6 bases and J 6 bases; nucleotides not matched to a gene: 6. The CDR3 bases are TGTGCCAGCAACCGACAGGGGGTATCTGAAGCTTTCTTT. This encodes CASNRQGVSEAFF. Together with reference TRBV5-6 and TRBJ1-1, the CDR3 gives the full variable domain: DAGVTQSPTHLIKTRGQQVTLRCSPKSGHDTVSWYQQALGQGPQFIFQYYEEEERQRGNFPDRFSGHQFPNYSSELNVNALLLGDSALYLCASNRQGVSEAFFGQGTRLTVV.

This clone was seen once. The V and J genes are TRBV7-2 and TRBJ2-3; D tentatively fits TRBD1 or TRBD2 (5 bases each). The CDR3 length is 17 residues. CDR1 is SGHTA and CDR2 is FQGNSA in the germline V gene. V shed 7 bases and J shed 0 bases, with 20 bases lying between them. The CDR3 region is CASTRQPGTTSTDTQYF. In DNA form, the CDR3 reads TGTGCCAGCACCCGCCAACCTGGGACCACTAGCACAGATACGCAGTATTTT.

The V call is TRBV5-6, the J call TRBJ2-7, with a tentative D call TRBD1 (5 bases). The V end lost 3 bases, the J end lost 0 bases, and 13 bases lay between the germline ends. Looked up from germline, CDR1 is SGHDT and CDR2 is YYEEEE. The CDR3 runs to 15 residues. This chain's CDR3 is CASSSVRGNSYEQYF. CDR3 DNA: TGTGCCAGCAGCTCCGTTAGGGGTAACTCCTACGAGCAGTACTTC.

The rearrangement uses TRBV10-3 and TRBJ1-3, with D possibly TRBD1 on 5 matching bases. In germline, CDR1 is ENHRY, CDR2 SYGVKD. CDR3 size: 12 residues. V gave up 6 bases and J gave up 6 bases, with 9 bases separating them. The CDR3 reads CAISQGTNTIYF. CDR3 coding DNA: TGTGCCATCAGCCAGGGTACAAACACCATATATTTT.

J is TRBJ2-3 and V is TRBV28; 12 positions match TRBD2. CDR1 is MDHEN and CDR2 is SYDVKM in the germline V gene. With 6 bases clipped from V and 5 bases from J, the junction kept 9 bases outside the gene matches. This CDR3 region has 16 residues. DNA for the CDR3: TGTGCCAGCAGACCAACGACTAGCGGGGGAGTAGATACGCAGTATTTT. Its protein product is CASRPTTSGGVDTQYF.

V gene TRBV6-2 or TRBV6-3 combines with J gene TRBJ1-2; unclear D gene. CDR1 and CDR2 from the germline V gene are MNHEY and SVGEGT. The CDR3 spans 16 residues. Trimming took off 0 bases at V and 4 bases at J, with 15 bases between the two ends. In nucleotides, the CDR3 is TGTGCCAGCAGTTACTCTCAACCGGGAGAAGCCTATGGCTACACCTTC. It is translated as CASSYSQPGEAYGYTF.

The chain joins TRBV6-1 to TRBJ1-4; D call uncertain. The V and J ends lost 1 base and 8 bases respectively, with 8 bases between them. This CDR3 region has 13 residues. CDR1 is MNHNS and CDR2 is SASEGT in the germline V gene. The CDR3 sequence: CASSEGLAEKLFF. The CDR3 coding sequence is TGTGCCAGCAGTGAAGGGCTGGCCGAAAAACTGTTTTTT.

The sample holds a few counts of this clone. The chain employs TRBV19 and TRBJ1-1; a weak D match, TRBD1 (6 bases). V lost 5 bases and J 5 bases, leaving 18 bases between the germline ends. CDR1 is LNHDA and CDR2 is SQIVND in the germline V gene (reference sequence). The CDR3 has 15 residues. The CDR3 region has the DNA TGTGCCAGTAGTCCAACCAGGGGAAGTAAGACTGAAGCTTTCTTT. Translated: CASSPTRGSKTEAFF.

This chain links TRBV10-2 with TRBJ1-5; D unresolved. The CDR3 extends over 12 amino acids. V shed 6 bases and J shed 6 bases, with 9 bases lying between them. Germline values: CDR1 WSHSY, CDR2 SAAADI. The CDR3 spells CASRGEGQPQHF. The CDR3 DNA is TGCGCCAGCAGGGGTGAAGGTCAGCCCCAGCATTTT.

This clone was seen only a few times. The chain is built from TRBV19 and TRBJ1-6; D ambiguous. The V and J ends lost 3 bases and 10 bases respectively, with 13 bases between them. CDR3 length: 14 amino acids. Per the germline V gene, CDR1 is LNHDA and CDR2 is SQIVND (reference sequence). This CDR3 reads CASSIGEVRSPLHF. The CDR3 DNA reads as TGTGCCAGTAGTATTGGGGAAGTTAGGTCACCCCTCCACTTT. Full variable domain (missing parts from reference TRBV19 and TRBJ1-6): DGGITQSPKYLFRKEGQNVTLSCEQNLNHDAMYWYRQDPGQGLRLIYYSQIVNDFQKGDIAEGYSVSREKKESFPLTVTSAQKNPTAFYLCASSIGEVRSPLHFGNGTRLTVT.